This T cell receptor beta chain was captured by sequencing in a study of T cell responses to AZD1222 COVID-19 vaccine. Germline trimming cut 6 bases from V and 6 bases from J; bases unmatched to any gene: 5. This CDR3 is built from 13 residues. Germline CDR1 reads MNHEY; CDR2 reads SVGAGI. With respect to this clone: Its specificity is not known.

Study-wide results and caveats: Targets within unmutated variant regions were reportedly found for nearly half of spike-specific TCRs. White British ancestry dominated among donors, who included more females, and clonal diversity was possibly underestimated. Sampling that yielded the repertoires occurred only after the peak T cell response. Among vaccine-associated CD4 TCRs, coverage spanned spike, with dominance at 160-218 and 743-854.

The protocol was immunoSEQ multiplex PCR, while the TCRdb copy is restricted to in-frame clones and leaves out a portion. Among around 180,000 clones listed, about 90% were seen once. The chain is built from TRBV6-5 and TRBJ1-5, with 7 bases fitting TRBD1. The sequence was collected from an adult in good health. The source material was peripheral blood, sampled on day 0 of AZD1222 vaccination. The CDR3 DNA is TGTGCCAGCAGAGACAGGGAGGCTCAGCCCCAGCATTTT. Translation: CASRDREAQPQHF.